The 32 T cell receptor beta chains given below trace back to one sample, sequenced in a study of cytomegalovirus exposure and HLA in healthy donors. The PCR employed 60 Vbeta primers together with 13 Jbeta primers. TCRdb keeps only in-frame clones here, not all; method: immunoSEQ multiplex PCR. This table has 150,000 or so clones, 65% to 85% appearing once. The sequencing input was PBMCs. The receptors were gathered from a man aged 18 to 30 in good health and CMV-seronegative.

Only a few counts were recorded for this clone. The chain combines TRBV6-1 with TRBJ1-1, with unresolved D. The CDR3 totals 15 residues. The germline V gene encodes CDR1 MNHNS and CDR2 SASEGT. V dropped 5 bases and J dropped 4 bases, with 17 bases sitting between them. CDR3 amino acids: CASSRGLSSSTEAFF. The CDR3 DNA reads TGTGCCAGCAGTCGCGGATTATCGTCGTCCACTGAAGCTTTCTTT.

This clone has more than one count but fewer than ten. J is TRBJ1-5 and V is TRBV4-1; TRBD1 might be the D (6 bases). The V gene lost 0 bases and the J gene lost 12 bases, with 15 bases spanning the gap. In germline, CDR1 is MGHRA, CDR2 YSYEKL. The CDR3 has 14 amino acids. CDR3 nucleotide sequence: TGCGCCAGCAGCCAAGATTCTGACACAGGGATCCAGCATTTT. It yields the protein CASSQDSDTGIQHF.

This chain links TRBV5-1 with TRBJ1-1; weak D call: TRBD1 (6 bases). CDR3 length: 14 amino acids. Germline lookup yields CDR1 SGHRS and CDR2 YFSETQ. The V and J ends lost 0 bases and 11 bases respectively, with 17 bases between them. The CDR3 loop is CASSLATTGGLAFF. CDR3 coding DNA: TGCGCCAGCAGCTTGGCCACGACGGGGGGCCTGGCTTTCTTT.

This clone was detected only a few times. The CDR3 DNA reads TGTGCCAGCTCACCCCTAGGACAGGGCAGCTCCTACGAGCAGTACTTC. Amino acids: CASSPLGQGSSYEQYF. The chain is built from TRBV18 and TRBJ2-7; 8 bases align to TRBD1. This CDR3 contains 16 residues. CDR1 and CDR2 (germline): KGHSH, LQKENI. The ends lost 3 bases at V and 0 bases at J; junction bases unmatched: 7.

This clone is a singleton in its sample. This chain joins TRBV7-2 and TRBJ2-5; 11 bases match TRBD2. From germline, CDR1 is SGHTA and CDR2 FQGNSA. Unmatched junction bases numbered 5, after V lost 1 base and J lost 4 bases. CDR3 length: 16 amino acids. Written as DNA, the CDR3 is TGTGCCAGCAGCTTAGTCTATAGCGGGGGGGCAGAGACCCAGTACTTC. Translated, it gives CASSLVYSGGAETQYF. Looking up the rest from reference TRBV7-2 and TRBJ2-5 gives the full variable domain: GAGVSQSPSNKVTEKGKDVELRCDPISGHTALYWYRQSLGQGLEFLIYFQGNSAPDKSGLPSDRFSAERTGGSVSTLTIQRTQQEDSAVYLCASSLVYSGGAETQYFGPGTRLLVL.

The rearrangement uses TRBV29-1 and TRBJ2-7, with a weak D call TRBD2 (5 bases). CDR1 and CDR2 (germline): SQVTM, ANQGSEA. The CDR3 is 14 amino acids. Deletions cut 2 bases from V and 3 bases from J, with 14 bases between. The CDR3, as DNA: TGCAGCGTTGAACTGGTCAGTGGGAGCTACGAGCAGTACTTC. Translating gives CSVELVSGSYEQYF.

A word on this clone: The CDR3 ends on some other residue instead of the conserved phenylalanine or tryptophan, so this is likely a read error. V and J are TRBV7-2 and TRBJ1-2; D is uncertain. The germline CDR1 and CDR2 sequences are SGHTA and FQGNSA. This CDR3 region has 14 residues. Trimming cost V 6 bases and J 4 bases, with 15 bases left between them. The CDR3 sequence: CASRAPGEGYGYTS. The CDR3 bases are TGTGCCAGCAGGGCCCCCGGAGAGGGCTATGGCTACACCTCC.

In the case of this clone: At one end, the junction sequence differs from germline, possibly due to a read error. CDR3 region: CASSLWGGKEQYF. The CDR3 nucleotides are TGTGCTAGCAGCTTATGGGGGGGTAAAGAGCAGTACTTC. The J gene is TRBJ2-7, the V gene TRBV7-7; 7 bases align to TRBD2. The CDR3 loop spans 13 amino acids. Germline V gene data show CDR1 as SSHAT and CDR2 as FNYEAQ (reference sequence).

The chain has TRBV5-4 and TRBJ1-1; D is perhaps TRBD1 (6 bases). V lost 1 base, J lost 8 bases, and 12 bases lay in between. Germline assignment: CDR1 SGHNT and CDR2 YYREEE (reference sequence). The CDR3 extends over 13 amino acids. This CDR3 is CASSLSGQSEAFF. Written as DNA, the CDR3 is TGTGCCAGCAGCTTGTCCGGACAGTCGGAAGCTTTCTTT.

In regard to this clone: Its ends do not fully match the called genes, so a read error is possible. Different DNA sequences within this sample yield the same CDR3. The chain has TRBV7-9 and TRBJ2-5, with TRBD2 matching 7 bases. The CDR3 consists of 15 residues. The germline V gene encodes CDR1 SEHNR and CDR2 FQNEAQ (reference sequence). CDR3 nucleotides: TGTGCCAGCAGCTTAGCCTGGGGAGGGGAAGAGACTCAGTACTTC. It yields the protein CASSLAWGGEETQYF.

The rearrangement uses TRBV2 and TRBJ2-7, with TRBD2 matching over 7 bases. CDR1 SNHLY and CDR2 FYNNEI come from the germline V gene. CDR3 length: 15 residues. With 0 bases clipped from V and 2 bases from J, the junction kept 4 bases outside the gene matches. In DNA form, the CDR3 reads TGTGCCAGCAGTGAAGCGCTAGCGGCACCCTACGAGCAGTACTTC. This encodes CASSEALAAPYEQYF.

J is TRBJ1-6 and V is TRBV11-2; possibly TRBD1 for D (5 bases). Trimming pared 1 base from V and 12 bases from J, leaving 16 bases between. This CDR3 spans 15 amino acids. CDR1 SGHAT and CDR2 FQNNGV come from the germline V gene. CDR3 protein: CASSLVVQGRVPLHF. The CDR3 DNA is TGTGCCAGCAGCTTAGTGGTCCAGGGAAGGGTACCCCTCCACTTT. Complete variable domain (other parts from reference TRBV11-2 and TRBJ1-6): EAGVAQSPRYKIIEKRQSVAFWCNPISGHATLYWYQQILGQGPKLLIQFQNNGVVDDSQLPKDRFSAERLKGVDSTLKIQPAKLEDSAVYLCASSLVVQGRVPLHFGNGTRLTVT.

In this sample, this clone turned up a few times. This rearrangement joins TRBV5-6 to TRBJ1-2; TRBD1 matches at 11 bases. After removal of 4 bases from V and 8 bases from J, the junction contained 7 bases not matched to a gene. The CDR3 loop spans 14 amino acids. Looked up from germline, CDR1 is SGHDT and CDR2 is YYEEEE. CDR3 sequence reads: CASSIRDRGNGYTF. CDR3 bases: TGTGCCAGCAGCATCCGGGACAGGGGGAACGGCTACACCTTC.

V and J are TRBV18 and TRBJ1-4; TRBD1 is a possible D gene (5 bases). Between the trimmed V and J ends, which lost 1 base and 2 bases, there was a span of 8 bases. The CDR3 runs 15 residues. Germline assignment: CDR1 KGHSH and CDR2 LQKENI. The chain's CDR3 is CASSPLDSTNEKLFF. In DNA, the CDR3 is TGTGCCAGCTCACCACTTGACAGTACTAATGAAAAACTGTTTTTT. Full variable domain (outside the CDR3, taken from reference TRBV18 and TRBJ1-4): NAGVMQNPRHLVRRRGQEARLRCSPMKGHSHVYWYRQLPEEGLKFMVYLQKENIIDESGMPKERFSAEFPKEGPSILRIQQVVRGDSAAYFCASSPLDSTNEKLFFGSGTQLSVL.

J is TRBJ2-7 and V is TRBV19; 7 bases line up with TRBD1. The CDR3 runs 16 residues. Germline V gene lookup returns CDR1 LNHDA and CDR2 SQIVND (reference sequence). The J segment lost 3 bases and the V segment lost 2 bases, leaving 10 bases of the junction unmatched. The CDR3, as DNA: TGTGCCAGTAGTATACGGGACAGTTTGGATGGCTACGAGCAGTACTTC. Protein sequence: CASSIRDSLDGYEQYF.

This clone showed up just a few times. This sequence joins TRBV14 and TRBJ2-2, with 10 nucleotides matching TRBD1. With 3 bases clipped from V and 2 bases from J, the junction kept 3 bases outside the gene matches. The CDR3 loop spans 16 amino acids. The germline gives CDR1 SGHDN, CDR2 FVKESK. CDR3 residues: CASSHDRGLNTGELFF. The CDR3 DNA sequence: TGTGCCAGCAGCCATGACAGGGGGCTAAACACCGGGGAGCTGTTTTTT. Filled out from reference TRBV14 and TRBJ2-2, the complete variable domain reads EAGVTQFPSHSVIEKGQTVTLRCDPISGHDNLYWYRRVMGKEIKFLLHFVKESKQDESGMPNNRFLAERTGGTYSTLKVQPAELEDSGVYFCASSHDRGLNTGELFFGEGSRLTVL.

This clone was observed a single time. The chain couples TRBV6-5 to TRBJ1-6; 8 bases line up with TRBD1. Germline V gives CDR1 MNHEY, CDR2 SVGAGI. J lost 10 bases, V lost 2 bases, and 4 bases had no gene match. The CDR3 extends over 14 amino acids. CDR3 region: CASSYGTGGSPLHF. The CDR3 coding sequence is TGTGCCAGCAGTTACGGGACAGGAGGATCACCCCTCCACTTT.

The chain links TRBV19 to TRBJ1-1, with D unclear. Trimming stripped 8 bases from V and 1 base from J, with 11 bases between. The CDR3 length is 13 residues. The germline V gene has CDR1 LNHDA and CDR2 SQIVND (reference sequence). CDR3: CASRPSGNTEAFF. As DNA, the CDR3 is TGTGCCAGTCGACCCTCAGGGAACACTGAAGCTTTCTTT.

The chain is built from TRBV7-9 and TRBJ2-7, with D uncertain. The ends were cut back, 4 bases at V and 5 bases at J, with 12 bases in the middle. This CDR3 comprises 13 residues. The germline V gene encodes CDR1 SEHNR and CDR2 FQNEAQ (reference sequence). CDR3 residues: CASSSQEGNEQYV. The CDR3 region has the DNA TGTGCCAGCAGCTCCCAGGAAGGAAACGAGCAGTACGTC.

CDR3 sequence reads: CASSEGGVSGNTIYF. CDR3 nucleotide sequence: TGTGCCAGCAGTGAAGGGGGGGTTTCTGGAAACACCATATATTTT. The V and J genes are TRBV6-1 and TRBJ1-3; TRBD1 is a possible D gene (5 bases). V lost 1 base and J 1 base, leaving 8 bases between the germline ends. Germline V CDR1 and CDR2: MNHNS, SASEGT. The CDR3 runs 15 residues.

The rearrangement links TRBV11-3 to TRBJ2-1; the D gene is possibly TRBD2 (6 bases). The V and J ends lost 2 bases and 7 bases respectively, with 9 bases between them. Germline CDR1 is SGHNT and CDR2 is YENEEA. The CDR3 has 13 amino acids. Written as DNA, the CDR3 is TGTGCCAGCAGCTTACTGGGGGGAAATGAGCAGTTCTTC. It yields the protein CASSLLGGNEQFF.

J is TRBJ1-6 and V is TRBV27, with 8 bases lining up with TRBD1. V trimming: 6 bases; J trimming: 3 bases; junction bases outside the gene matches: 10. This CDR3 is built from 17 residues. Germline V gene sequence: CDR1 MNHEY, CDR2 SMNVEV (reference sequence). The CDR3 nucleotides are TGTGCCAGCAGCACCGAAGGGACAGGATACTATAATTCACCCCTCCACTTT. Translating it yields CASSTEGTGYYNSPLHF.

In its sample, this clone was seen a few times. The chain links TRBV25-1 to TRBJ2-1; TRBD1 might be the D (5 bases). The CDR3 is 12 amino acids. V was clipped by 7 bases and J by 6 bases, with 10 bases between them. Germline V lookup: CDR1 MGHDK, CDR2 SYGVNS. The DNA for the CDR3 is TGTGCCAGCACTCTAAGGGGCAATGAGCAGTTCTTC. Its translation: CASTLRGNEQFF.

The chain is built from TRBV7-2 and TRBJ2-1; TRBD2 matches 7 bases. Germline V gives CDR1 SGHTA, CDR2 FQGNSA. This CDR3 contains 15 residues. Unmatched junction bases numbered 3, after V lost 3 bases and J lost 1 base. CDR3 nucleotide sequence: TGTGCCAGCAGCTTCGCTAGCGGATCCTACAATGAGCAGTTCTTC. Protein sequence: CASSFASGSYNEQFF.

This clone was seen only a few times. The sample contains more than one DNA sequence encoding this CDR3. The chain uses TRBV7-2 and TRBJ2-3, with unresolved D. Trimming stripped 1 base from V and 6 bases from J, with 5 bases between. Germline CDR1 SGHTA, CDR2 FQGNSA. The CDR3 has 12 amino acids. CDR3 in amino acids: CASSLVGDTQYF. Written as DNA, the CDR3 is TGTGCCAGCAGCTTAGTTGGCGATACGCAGTATTTT. Full variable domain (rest looked up from reference TRBV7-2 and TRBJ2-3): GAGVSQSPSNKVTEKGKDVELRCDPISGHTALYWYRQSLGQGLEFLIYFQGNSAPDKSGLPSDRFSAERTGGSVSTLTIQRTQQEDSAVYLCASSLVGDTQYFGPGTRLTVL.

The J gene is TRBJ2-1, the V gene TRBV6-5; no firm D call. The V gene lost 5 bases and the J gene lost 7 bases, with 12 bases spanning the gap. The CDR3 runs 13 residues. Germline lookup yields CDR1 MNHEY and CDR2 SVGAGI. The CDR3 coding sequence is TGTGCCAGCAGTCGCATACAAAGTAATGAGCAGTTCTTC. Translation: CASSRIQSNEQFF.

The J gene is TRBJ2-2, the V gene TRBV5-4; D unclear. The CDR3 runs 16 residues. Germline values: CDR1 SGHNT, CDR2 YYREEE (reference sequence). Trimming shortened V by 1 base and J by 1 base, and 11 bases separated the two germline ends. The CDR3 nucleotides read TGTGCCAGCAGCTTGTCCGTTCCAGTGAACACCGGGGAGCTGTTTTTT. It codes for CASSLSVPVNTGELFF. The whole variable domain, filled in from reference TRBV5-4 and TRBJ2-2, reads ETGVTQSPTHLIKTRGQQVTLRCSSQSGHNTVSWYQQALGQGPQFIFQYYREEENGRGNFPPRFSGLQFPNYSSELNVNALELDDSALYLCASSLSVPVNTGELFFGEGSRLTVL.

The chain carries TRBV29-1 and TRBJ1-1; D call uncertain. V lost 3 bases and J lost 5, with 13 bases in between. CDR1 is SQVTM, CDR2 ANQGSEA, per germline. The CDR3 length is 13 residues. Here the CDR3 reads CSVDPGRGTEAFF. The CDR3 DNA reads TGCAGCGTTGATCCGGGCCGAGGGACTGAAGCTTTCTTT.

The V call is TRBV7-6, the J call TRBJ2-1; weak D call: TRBD1 (8 bases). The V gene lost 5 bases and the J gene lost 14 bases, with 16 bases spanning the gap. This CDR3 comprises 12 residues. Germline lookup yields CDR1 SGHVS and CDR2 FNYEAQ. CDR3 bases: TGTGCCAGCAGCGGGGGGGACAGGAGGAAGTTCTTC. Translation gives CASSGGDRRKFF.

The J gene is TRBJ2-2, the V gene TRBV6-6, with D perhaps TRBD1 (5 bases). CDR1 MNHNY and CDR2 SVGAGI come from the germline V gene (reference sequence). This CDR3 contains 14 residues. V was pared by 2 bases and J by 3 bases, with 7 bases between. CDR3 in DNA: TGTGCCAGCAGTTACAGGGGTGACACCGGGGAGCTGTTTTTT. Its protein is CASSYRGDTGELFF.

The chain couples TRBV13 to TRBJ2-7; 8 bases line up with TRBD2. The CDR3 has 15 residues. Trimming at V came to 8 bases and at J to 4 bases, leaving 13 bases not matched to a gene. The germline gives CDR1 PRHDT, CDR2 FYEKMQ (reference sequence). The CDR3 loop reads CASRPVAGRLYEQYV. The CDR3 nucleotides read TGTGCCAGCCGACCCGTAGCGGGGAGACTGTACGAGCAGTACGTC.

The chain has TRBV5-1 and TRBJ1-2; D is unclear. V was trimmed by 0 bases and J by 1 base, leaving 4 bases between them. CDR1 is SGHRS, CDR2 YFSETQ, per germline. The CDR3 is 13 amino acids. DNA of the CDR3: TGCGCCAGCAGCTTGGGCAGTAACTATGGCTACACCTTC. It codes for CASSLGSNYGYTF.